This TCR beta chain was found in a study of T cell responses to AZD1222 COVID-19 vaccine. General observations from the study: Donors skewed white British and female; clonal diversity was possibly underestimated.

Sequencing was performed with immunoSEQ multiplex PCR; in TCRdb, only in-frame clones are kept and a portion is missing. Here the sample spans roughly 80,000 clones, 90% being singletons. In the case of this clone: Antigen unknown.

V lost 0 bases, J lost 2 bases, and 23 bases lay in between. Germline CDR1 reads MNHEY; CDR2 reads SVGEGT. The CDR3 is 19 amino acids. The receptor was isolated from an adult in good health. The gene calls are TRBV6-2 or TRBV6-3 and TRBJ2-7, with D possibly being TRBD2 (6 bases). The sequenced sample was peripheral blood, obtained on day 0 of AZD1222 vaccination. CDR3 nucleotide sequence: TGTGCCAGCAGTTACTCCTTAGCGGATGGGCAACCTCCCGCCTACGAGCAGTACTTC. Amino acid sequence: CASSYSLADGQPPAYEQYF.